Listed below are T cell receptor beta chains from one sample, sequenced in a study of blood T cell repertoires in COVID-19. The table came from immunoSEQ multiplex PCR; TCRdb's copy has only in-frame clones and leaves some out. The sample lists 200,000 to 300,000 clones, 88% seen once, with 4% in the top ten. Sequencing input: peripheral blood. The receptors stem from a man in his sixties who had recovered from COVID-19. The conserved cysteine and the conserved F or W are not part of the CDR3 here. Rows give clone size only sometimes, using once, few, many, or a class for an expanded clone.

ASSVGQGNNSPLH	TRBV9	-	TRBJ1-6
ASSLVGLQETQY	TRBV5-4	few	TRBJ2-5
ASSSIYRGRTNEKLF	TRBV19	-	TRBJ1-4
ASRDRVRETQY	TRBV6-1	-	TRBJ2-5
ASSLTIGQGNTGELF	TRBV7-3	few	TRBJ2-2
ASSRGTLDLLYEQY	TRBV19	few	TRBJ2-7
ASSRDSTYEQY	TRBV19	once	TRBJ2-7
ASSQLGQGDTGELF	TRBV3-1/TRBV3-2	-	TRBJ2-2
ASSPGTGDEETQY	TRBV4-1	-	TRBJ2-5
ASSATGDSYEQY	TRBV9	few	TRBJ2-7
ASSGSSGGKVYTGELF	TRBV9	-	TRBJ2-2
ASSTLPQGAMRGYT	TRBV19	-	TRBJ1-2
ASSRDRSSYEQY	TRBV7-2	-	TRBJ2-7
ASSEDTGGSSDIQY	TRBV6-1	-	TRBJ2-4
ASSPKDRQDSPLH	TRBV14	-	TRBJ1-6
ASSSGQATNYGYT	TRBV7-9	few	TRBJ1-2
ASSKVGTDSYEQY	TRBV6-5	once	TRBJ2-7
ASSLSSGNTIY	TRBV7-3	-	TRBJ1-3
ASSDRGDTEAF	TRBV19	once	TRBJ1-1
ASSVGIAGVEQF	TRBV9	-	TRBJ2-1
ASSFSVNTEAF	TRBV7-2	-	TRBJ1-1
ASSFLTGEVGYT	TRBV6-5	-	TRBJ1-2
ASPGTANTGELF	TRBV6-5	-	TRBJ2-2
ASSKTGAIYEQY	TRBV19	-	TRBJ2-7
ASSQVTGLTEAF	TRBV3-1/TRBV3-2	once	TRBJ1-1